The rows below give T cell receptor beta chains drawn from one sample of a study of liver allograft versus peripheral blood T cells. TCRdb reprocessed the reads via MiXCR and lists one record per CDR3 protein. This sample has 9,200 or so distinct CDR3 sequences, with around 15% found just once. Receptors originate from a human patient who had a liver transplant. The graft donor may have contributed some T cells. The CDR3 runs from the conserved cysteine through the conserved F or W. The D gene is left open where the match is weak. Clone size, where shown, is once, few, many, or a class for clones that have expanded.

v_gene: TRBV6-1; d_gene: -; j_gene: TRBJ2-1; abundance: many; CDR3nt: TGTGCCAGCGCGGAGTACAATGAGCAGTTCTTC; CDR3aa: CASAEYNEQFF
v_gene: TRBV20-1; d_gene: -; j_gene: TRBJ2-1; abundance: few; CDR3nt: TGCAGTGCCCTAAAGACTCCCACCTACAATGAGCAGTTCTTC; CDR3aa: CSALKTPTYNEQFF
v_gene: TRBV30; d_gene: -; j_gene: TRBJ1-5; abundance: -; CDR3nt: TGTGCCTGGAGTGTAGGGGAAAGCCAGCCCCAGCATTTT; CDR3aa: CAWSVGESQPQHF
v_gene: TRBV12-3/TRBV12-4; d_gene: TRBD2; j_gene: TRBJ2-1; abundance: few; CDR3nt: TGTGCCAGCAGACCAGCGGGGGGCGATGAGCAGTTCTTC; CDR3aa: CASRPAGGDEQFF
v_gene: TRBV27; d_gene: -; j_gene: TRBJ1-1; abundance: few; CDR3nt: TGTGCCAGCAGTCCCCAGGGTAGGACTGAAGCTTTCTTT; CDR3aa: CASSPQGRTEAFF
v_gene: TRBV27; d_gene: -; j_gene: TRBJ1-1; abundance: many; CDR3nt: TGTGCCAGCAGTTGGAGGGGATTTTCGGACACTGAAGCTTTCTTT; CDR3aa: CASSWRGFSDTEAFF
v_gene: TRBV10-1; d_gene: -; j_gene: TRBJ1-1; abundance: few; CDR3nt: TGCGCCAGCAGTGAGGTAGGGTCCACTGAAGCTTTCTTT; CDR3aa: CASSEVGSTEAFF
v_gene: TRBV6-2/TRBV6-3; d_gene: TRBD2; j_gene: TRBJ2-2; abundance: medium-sized; CDR3nt: TGTGCCAGCAGTTACAACCCCTGGACTAGCGTCTACACCGGGGAGCTGTTTTTT; CDR3aa: CASSYNPWTSVYTGELFF
v_gene: TRBV11-2; d_gene: TRBD1; j_gene: TRBJ1-1; abundance: -; CDR3nt: TGTGCCAGCAGCCAGGGGGAGAGAACCAGGAACACTGAAGCTTTCTTT; CDR3aa: CASSQGERTRNTEAFF
v_gene: TRBV9; d_gene: -; j_gene: TRBJ1-2; abundance: few; CDR3nt: TGTGCCAGCAGCGTAGTGAGACAGGCTCGTAAGAATGGCTACACCTTC; CDR3aa: CASSVVRQARKNGYTF
v_gene: TRBV29-1; d_gene: TRBD1; j_gene: TRBJ1-2; abundance: -; CDR3nt: TGCAGCGTTGGGAACCCTGGGGGACAGGCTTATGGCTACACCTTC; CDR3aa: CSVGNPGGQAYGYTF
v_gene: TRBV29-1; d_gene: -; j_gene: TRBJ2-3; abundance: many; CDR3nt: TGCAGCGTGGTTGGACAGTCCGGAACGGTGGGTCGCGGCACAGATACGCAGTATTTT; CDR3aa: CSVVGQSGTVGRGTDTQYF
v_gene: TRBV11-1; d_gene: -; j_gene: TRBJ1-1; abundance: many; CDR3nt: TGTGCCAGCAGCCTAATCGACACCCTGGACGGCGAAGCTTTCTTT; CDR3aa: CASSLIDTLDGEAFF
v_gene: TRBV12-3/TRBV12-4; d_gene: -; j_gene: TRBJ1-2; abundance: medium-sized; CDR3nt: TGTGCCAGCAGTTGGGGCGGGGGGCAGGGTTATGGCTACACCTTC; CDR3aa: CASSWGGGQGYGYTF
v_gene: TRBV18; d_gene: -; j_gene: TRBJ1-5; abundance: medium-sized; CDR3nt: TGTGCCAGCTCACAAGGCGACTTTAATCAGCCCCAGCATTTT; CDR3aa: CASSQGDFNQPQHF
v_gene: TRBV6-5; d_gene: -; j_gene: TRBJ1-3; abundance: medium-sized; CDR3nt: TGTGCCAGCAGTTACGCCTCAGGGTTCGGAAACACCATATATTTT; CDR3aa: CASSYASGFGNTIYF
v_gene: TRBV29-1; d_gene: -; j_gene: TRBJ2-7; abundance: medium-sized; CDR3nt: TGCAGCGTTGAATTGGAGGGGATTTCCTACGAGCAGTACTTC; CDR3aa: CSVELEGISYEQYF
v_gene: TRBV19; d_gene: -; j_gene: TRBJ1-4; abundance: medium-sized; CDR3nt: TGTGCCAGTAGGACCAGCTTCCGCACTAATGAAAAACTGTTTTTT; CDR3aa: CASRTSFRTNEKLFF
v_gene: TRBV6-6; d_gene: -; j_gene: TRBJ2-7; abundance: many; CDR3nt: TGTGCCAGCAGCATACAGGGTTCCGGCTACGAGCAGTACTTC; CDR3aa: CASSIQGSGYEQYF
v_gene: TRBV6-1; d_gene: -; j_gene: TRBJ1-5; abundance: many; CDR3nt: TGTGCCAGCGCCCCACAAGGGGGTAGAAGCAATCAGCCCCAGCATTTT; CDR3aa: CASAPQGGRSNQPQHF
v_gene: TRBV29-1; d_gene: -; j_gene: TRBJ1-2; abundance: medium-sized; CDR3nt: TGCAGCGCTCGGTTAAACTATGGCTACACCTTC; CDR3aa: CSARLNYGYTF
v_gene: TRBV10-2; d_gene: TRBD1; j_gene: TRBJ1-4; abundance: few; CDR3nt: TGCGCCAGCAGTATCGACAGGGTGGGGAGTGAAAAACTGTTTTTT; CDR3aa: CASSIDRVGSEKLFF
v_gene: TRBV12-3/TRBV12-4; d_gene: TRBD1; j_gene: TRBJ1-1; abundance: few; CDR3nt: TGTGCCAGCCTACCGACAGGGTGGGCTGAAGCTTTCTTT; CDR3aa: CASLPTGWAEAFF
v_gene: TRBV10-1; d_gene: TRBD1; j_gene: TRBJ1-1; abundance: -; CDR3nt: TGCGCCAGCAGTGACGGCCAGGGGGCAGGGGACACTGAAGCTTTCTTT; CDR3aa: CASSDGQGAGDTEAFF
v_gene: TRBV12-3/TRBV12-4; d_gene: -; j_gene: TRBJ1-1; abundance: few; CDR3nt: TGTGCCAGCAGTTTCCATAGCACTGAAGCTTTCTTT; CDR3aa: CASSFHSTEAFF
v_gene: TRBV11-3; d_gene: -; j_gene: TRBJ1-1; abundance: -; CDR3nt: TGTGCCAGCAGCTTGGGAAGGGCGAACACTGAAGCTTTCTTT; CDR3aa: CASSLGRANTEAFF
v_gene: TRBV28; d_gene: -; j_gene: TRBJ1-2; abundance: medium-sized; CDR3nt: TGTGCCAGCAGTTTGTTGAGGGTCTATGGCTACACCTTC; CDR3aa: CASSLLRVYGYTF
v_gene: TRBV6-5; d_gene: TRBD1; j_gene: TRBJ1-4; abundance: medium-sized; CDR3nt: TGTGCCAGCAGTCGGGACAGTGCAGAGGAAAAACTGTTTTTT; CDR3aa: CASSRDSAEEKLFF
v_gene: TRBV6-2/TRBV6-3; d_gene: TRBD1; j_gene: TRBJ2-1; abundance: medium-sized; CDR3nt: TGTGCCAGCACTTCCGGGACAGGTTTCCCTTGGCAGTTCTTC; CDR3aa: CASTSGTGFPWQFF
v_gene: TRBV7-2; d_gene: -; j_gene: TRBJ1-1; abundance: many; CDR3nt: TGTGCCAGCCAACGCTCCGGGTACGCTGAAGCTTTCTTT; CDR3aa: CASQRSGYAEAFF
v_gene: TRBV6-5; d_gene: -; j_gene: TRBJ1-2; abundance: medium-sized; CDR3nt: TGTGCCAGCAGTTACAACAGGGAGCATGGCTACACCTTC; CDR3aa: CASSYNREHGYTF
v_gene: TRBV20-1; d_gene: -; j_gene: TRBJ1-3; abundance: few; CDR3nt: TGCAGTGCCAACAGAGGCGGACCTGGAAACACCATATATTTT; CDR3aa: CSANRGGPGNTIYF
v_gene: TRBV2; d_gene: -; j_gene: TRBJ1-3; abundance: -; CDR3nt: TGTGCCAGCAGTGAACAGCTCTCTGGAAACACCATATATTTT; CDR3aa: CASSEQLSGNTIYF
v_gene: TRBV9; d_gene: TRBD1; j_gene: TRBJ1-4; abundance: many; CDR3nt: TGTGCCAGCAGCGGGCGACAGGGGACAACTAATGAAAAACTGTTTTTT; CDR3aa: CASSGRQGTTNEKLFF
v_gene: TRBV10-3; d_gene: TRBD1; j_gene: TRBJ1-6; abundance: medium-sized; CDR3nt: TGTGCCATTCAGGGGGCGCGAAATTCACCCCTCCACTTT; CDR3aa: CAIQGARNSPLHF
v_gene: TRBV6-5; d_gene: -; j_gene: TRBJ1-1; abundance: medium-sized; CDR3nt: TGTGCCAGCAGTTACGGGGCAGGGGTGAACACTGAAGCTTTCTTT; CDR3aa: CASSYGAGVNTEAFF